This T cell receptor beta chain stems from a study of blood T cell repertoires in COVID-19. Turning to the study itself: Acute-phase and convalescent COVID-19 samples originated in the United States, Italy and Spain. PBMCs, B-cell-depleted T cells, or T cells were the source of the cDNA or gDNA that made up the material.

This CDR3 contains 16 residues. Trimming took 1 base from V and 0 from J; bases not matched to a gene: 2. CDR1 and CDR2 from the germline V gene are SGDLS and YYNGEE. This clone showed up just a few times. In the source study's methods: The assay estimated nucleated cells by amplifying reference gene primers. Data came from immunoSEQ multiplex PCR; TCRdb stores just in-frame clones and leaves some out. The D gene and trimming were derived from the DNA, and the V and J assignments and clone size from that table. The sample lists about 100,000 clones, approximately 86% occurring once. The V call is TRBV9, the J call TRBJ2-2, with 8 bases aligning to TRBD1. Sequencing used peripheral blood. The sequence came from a man aged 80 or over with acute or convalescent COVID-19. CDR3 bases: TGTGCCAGCAGCGTACGGACAGGGACGAACACCGGGGAGCTGTTTTTT. Translated, it gives CASSVRTGTNTGELFF. Based on the CDR3 plus reference TRBV9 and TRBJ2-2, the full variable domain is DSGVTQTPKHLITATGQRVTLRCSPRSGDLSVYWYQQSLDQGLQFLIQYYNGEERAKGNILERFSAQQFPDLHSELNLSSLELGDSALYFCASSVRTGTNTGELFFGEGSRLTVL.